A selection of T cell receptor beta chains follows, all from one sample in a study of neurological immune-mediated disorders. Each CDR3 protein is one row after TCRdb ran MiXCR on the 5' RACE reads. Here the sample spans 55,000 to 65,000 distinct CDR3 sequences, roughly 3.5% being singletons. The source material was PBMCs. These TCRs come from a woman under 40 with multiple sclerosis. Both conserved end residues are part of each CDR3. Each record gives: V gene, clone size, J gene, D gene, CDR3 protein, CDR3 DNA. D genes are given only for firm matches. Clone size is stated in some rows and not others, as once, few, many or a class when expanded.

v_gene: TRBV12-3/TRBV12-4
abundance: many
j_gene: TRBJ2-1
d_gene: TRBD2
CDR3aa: CASSLSAGRQAQFF
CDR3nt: TGTGCCAGCAGTCTCTCAGCGGGGCGTCAGGCGCAGTTCTTC

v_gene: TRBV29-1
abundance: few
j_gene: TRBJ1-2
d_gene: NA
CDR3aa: CSVQASNYGYTF
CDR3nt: TGCAGCGTTCAGGCGTCTAACTATGGCTACACCTTC

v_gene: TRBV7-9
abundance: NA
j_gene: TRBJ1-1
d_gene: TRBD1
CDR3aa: CASGRGTANTEAFF
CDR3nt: TGTGCCAGCGGAAGAGGGACAGCGAACACTGAAGCTTTCTTT

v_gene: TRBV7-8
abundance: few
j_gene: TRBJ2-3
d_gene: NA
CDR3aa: CASSLSGDRDTQYF
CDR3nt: TGTGCCAGCAGCTTATCGGGGGATAGAGATACGCAGTATTTT

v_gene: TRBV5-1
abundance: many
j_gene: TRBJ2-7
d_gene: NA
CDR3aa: CASKVQGGSYEQYF
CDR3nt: TGCGCCAGCAAGGTCCAGGGGGGGTCCTACGAGCAGTACTTC

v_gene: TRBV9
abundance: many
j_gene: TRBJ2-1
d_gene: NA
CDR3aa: CASSVSSGGSYNEQFF
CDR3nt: TGTGCCAGCAGCGTATCGTCCGGGGGCTCCTACAATGAGCAGTTCTTC

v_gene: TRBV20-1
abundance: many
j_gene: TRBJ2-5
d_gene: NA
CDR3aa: CSASPDSLRETQYF
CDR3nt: TGCAGTGCTAGCCCCGACAGTTTGCGAGAGACCCAGTACTTC

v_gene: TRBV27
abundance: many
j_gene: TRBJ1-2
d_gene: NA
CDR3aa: CASRLGARGGYGYTF
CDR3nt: TGTGCCAGCAGGCTAGGAGCGAGGGGCGGCTATGGCTACACCTTC

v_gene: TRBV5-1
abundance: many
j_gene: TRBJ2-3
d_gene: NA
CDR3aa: CASGGGTSTDTQYF
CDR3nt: TGCGCCAGCGGGGGAGGCACTAGCACAGATACGCAGTATTTT

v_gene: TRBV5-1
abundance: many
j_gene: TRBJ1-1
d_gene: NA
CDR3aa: CASSLNSAEAFF
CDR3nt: TGCGCCAGCAGCCTAAACAGTGCTGAAGCTTTCTTT

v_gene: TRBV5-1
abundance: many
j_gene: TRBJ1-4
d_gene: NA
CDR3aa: CASSSGTRAPGSNEKLFF
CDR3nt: TGCGCCAGCAGCTCCGGGACAAGGGCCCCGGGAAGTAATGAAAAACTGTTTTTT

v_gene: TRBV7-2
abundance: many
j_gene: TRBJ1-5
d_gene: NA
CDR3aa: CASSLERRLNQPQHF
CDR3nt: TGTGCCAGCAGCTTAGAGCGGAGACTAAATCAGCCCCAGCATTTT

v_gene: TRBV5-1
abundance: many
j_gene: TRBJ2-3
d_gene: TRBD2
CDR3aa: CASSSGRTTDTQYF
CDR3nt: TGCGCCAGTTCTAGCGGGCGAACCACAGATACGCAGTATTTT

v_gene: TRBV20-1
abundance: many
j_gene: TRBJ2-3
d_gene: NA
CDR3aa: CSARSGITDTQYF
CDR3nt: TGCAGTGCGAGGAGCGGCATAACAGATACGCAGTATTTT

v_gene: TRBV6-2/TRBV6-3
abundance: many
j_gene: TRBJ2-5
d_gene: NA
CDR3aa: CASSPRLGQETQYF
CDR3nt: TGTGCCAGCAGTCCCCGACTAGGCCAAGAGACCCAGTACTTC

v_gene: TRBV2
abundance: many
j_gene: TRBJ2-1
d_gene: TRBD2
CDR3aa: CASRWTSGANEQFF
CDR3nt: TGTGCCAGCAGATGGACTAGCGGGGCAAATGAGCAGTTCTTC

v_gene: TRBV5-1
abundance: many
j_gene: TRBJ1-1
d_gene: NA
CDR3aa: CASSLGEGLEAFF
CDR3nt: TGCGCCAGCAGCTTGGGCGAGGGGCTTGAAGCTTTCTTT

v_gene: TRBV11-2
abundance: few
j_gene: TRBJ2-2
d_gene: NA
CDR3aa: CASSLEGGSGGELFF
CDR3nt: TGTGCCAGCAGCTTAGAGGGGGGAAGTGGCGGGGAGCTGTTTTTT

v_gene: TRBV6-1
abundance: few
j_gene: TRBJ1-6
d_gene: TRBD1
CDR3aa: CASRATGGGSPLHF
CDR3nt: TGTGCCAGCAGGGCGACAGGGGGCGGATCACCCCTCCACTTT

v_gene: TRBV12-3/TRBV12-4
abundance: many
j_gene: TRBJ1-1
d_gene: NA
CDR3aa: CASSLGLLNTEAFF
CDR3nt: TGTGCCAGCAGTTTAGGGCTTTTGAACACTGAAGCTTTCTTT

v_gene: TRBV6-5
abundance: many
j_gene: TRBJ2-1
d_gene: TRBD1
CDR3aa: CASRGGINSPSSYNEQFF
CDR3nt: TGTGCCAGCAGAGGGGGCATAAACTCCCCATCCTCCTACAATGAGCAGTTCTTC

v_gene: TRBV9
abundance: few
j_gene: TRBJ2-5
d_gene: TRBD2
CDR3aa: CASSVDLAGGIQETQYF
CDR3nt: TGTGCCAGCAGCGTAGATCTAGCGGGAGGGATCCAAGAGACCCAGTACTTC

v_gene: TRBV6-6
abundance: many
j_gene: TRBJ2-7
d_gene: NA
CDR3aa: CASSSNYEQYF
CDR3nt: TGTGCCAGCAGTTCCAATTACGAGCAGTACTTC

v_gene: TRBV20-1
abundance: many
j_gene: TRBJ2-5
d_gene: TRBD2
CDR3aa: CSAREISGGETQYF
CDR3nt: TGCAGTGCTAGAGAGATTAGCGGGGGAGAGACCCAGTACTTC

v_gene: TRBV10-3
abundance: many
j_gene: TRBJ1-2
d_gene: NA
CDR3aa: CAIAERQPSYGYTF
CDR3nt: TGTGCCATCGCCGAGAGACAGCCCTCCTATGGCTACACCTTC

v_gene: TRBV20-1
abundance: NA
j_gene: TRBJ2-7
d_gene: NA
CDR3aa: CSARTTGRLGQYF
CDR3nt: TGCAGTGCTAGAACGACGGGACGCCTTGGGCAGTACTTC

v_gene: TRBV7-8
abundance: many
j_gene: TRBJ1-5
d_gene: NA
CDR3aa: CASSLEGQPQHF
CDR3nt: TGTGCCAGCAGCTTAGAAGGTCAGCCCCAGCATTTT

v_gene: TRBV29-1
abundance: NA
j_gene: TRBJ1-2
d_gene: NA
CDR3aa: CSVLPGGDFYGYTF
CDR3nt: TGCAGCGTTCTGCCTGGGGGAGACTTCTATGGCTACACCTTC

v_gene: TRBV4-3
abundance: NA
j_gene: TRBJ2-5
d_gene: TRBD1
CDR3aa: CASSQASGQGMETQYF
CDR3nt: TGCGCCAGCAGCCAAGCCTCGGGACAGGGGATGGAGACCCAGTACTTC

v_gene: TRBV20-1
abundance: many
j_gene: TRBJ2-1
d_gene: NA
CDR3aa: CSAVEGASSYNEQFF
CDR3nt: TGCAGTGCGGTCGAGGGAGCGAGCTCCTACAATGAGCAGTTCTTC

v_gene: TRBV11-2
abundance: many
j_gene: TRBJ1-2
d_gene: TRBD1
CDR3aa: CASSLGGTARGYTF
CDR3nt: TGTGCCAGCAGCTTAGGAGGGACAGCCCGGGGCTACACCTTC

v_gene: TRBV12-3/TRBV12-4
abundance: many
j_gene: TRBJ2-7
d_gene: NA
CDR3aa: CASSLEVLADAYEQYF
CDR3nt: TGTGCCAGCAGTTTAGAGGTTTTAGCCGACGCCTACGAGCAGTACTTC

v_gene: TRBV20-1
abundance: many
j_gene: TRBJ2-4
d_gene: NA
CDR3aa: CSADPGTLDKNIQYF
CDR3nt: TGCAGTGCTGATCCGGGGACTTTAGACAAAAACATTCAGTACTTC

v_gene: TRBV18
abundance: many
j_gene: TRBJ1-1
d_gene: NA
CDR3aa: CASSPTRTLNTEAFF
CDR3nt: TGTGCCAGCTCACCAACCAGGACCCTGAACACTGAAGCTTTCTTT

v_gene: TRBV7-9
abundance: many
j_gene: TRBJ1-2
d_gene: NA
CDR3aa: CASSAGTNYGYTF
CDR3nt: TGTGCCAGCAGCGCGGGGACGAATTATGGCTACACCTTC

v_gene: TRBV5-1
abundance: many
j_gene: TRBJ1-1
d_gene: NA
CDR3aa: CASSQGPSGTEAFF
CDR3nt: TGCGCCAGCAGCCAAGGCCCTTCGGGCACTGAAGCTTTCTTT

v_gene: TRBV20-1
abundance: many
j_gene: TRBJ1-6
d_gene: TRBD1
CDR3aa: CSAARQGRNSPLNF
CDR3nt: TGCAGTGCTGCCCGACAGGGCCGCAATTCACCCCTCAACTTT

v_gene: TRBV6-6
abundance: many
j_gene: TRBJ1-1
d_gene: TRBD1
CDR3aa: CASSSSGTGEAFF
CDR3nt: TGTGCCAGCAGCTCTTCCGGGACAGGGGAAGCTTTCTTT

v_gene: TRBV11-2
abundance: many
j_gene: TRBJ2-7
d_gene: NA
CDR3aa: CASSLSASYEQYF
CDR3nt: TGTGCCAGCAGCTTAAGTGCTTCCTACGAGCAGTACTTC

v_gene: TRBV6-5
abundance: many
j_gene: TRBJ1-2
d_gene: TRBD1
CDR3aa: CASRPGGRNYGYTF
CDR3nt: TGTGCCAGCAGGCCAGGGGGCAGGAACTATGGCTACACCTTC

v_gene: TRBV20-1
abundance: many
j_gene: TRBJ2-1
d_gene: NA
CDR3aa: CSASPYLASNEQFF
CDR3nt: TGCAGTGCTAGCCCCTATCTAGCGAGCAATGAGCAGTTCTTC

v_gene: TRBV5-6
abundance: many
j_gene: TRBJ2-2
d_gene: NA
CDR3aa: CASSLGENSMTGELFF
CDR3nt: TGTGCCAGCAGCTTGGGAGAGAATAGCATGACCGGGGAGCTGTTTTTT

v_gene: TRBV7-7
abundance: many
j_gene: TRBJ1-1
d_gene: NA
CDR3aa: CASSPLGKVAADEAFF
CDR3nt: TGTGCCAGCAGCCCCCTGGGCAAGGTGGCGGCGGATGAAGCTTTCTTT

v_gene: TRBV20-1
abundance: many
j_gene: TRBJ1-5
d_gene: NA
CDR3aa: CSAGATNQPQHF
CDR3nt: TGCAGTGCAGGGGCCACTAATCAGCCCCAGCATTTT

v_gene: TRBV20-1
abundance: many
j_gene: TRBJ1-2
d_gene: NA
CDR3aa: CSASIGVGDGYTF
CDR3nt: TGCAGTGCTAGTATTGGGGTCGGCGATGGCTACACCTTC

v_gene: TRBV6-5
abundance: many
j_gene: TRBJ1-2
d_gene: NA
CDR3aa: CASSYFRGNYGYTF
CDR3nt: TGTGCCAGCAGTTACTTCAGGGGTAACTATGGCTACACCTTC

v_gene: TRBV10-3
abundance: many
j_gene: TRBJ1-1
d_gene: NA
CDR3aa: CAIPEGDDTEAFF
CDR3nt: TGTGCCATCCCCGAGGGGGACGACACTGAAGCTTTCTTT

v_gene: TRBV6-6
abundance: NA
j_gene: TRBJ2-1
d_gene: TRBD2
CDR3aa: CASSYRGDGEQFF
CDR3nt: TGTGCCAGCAGTTACCGGGGGGATGGGGAGCAGTTCTTT